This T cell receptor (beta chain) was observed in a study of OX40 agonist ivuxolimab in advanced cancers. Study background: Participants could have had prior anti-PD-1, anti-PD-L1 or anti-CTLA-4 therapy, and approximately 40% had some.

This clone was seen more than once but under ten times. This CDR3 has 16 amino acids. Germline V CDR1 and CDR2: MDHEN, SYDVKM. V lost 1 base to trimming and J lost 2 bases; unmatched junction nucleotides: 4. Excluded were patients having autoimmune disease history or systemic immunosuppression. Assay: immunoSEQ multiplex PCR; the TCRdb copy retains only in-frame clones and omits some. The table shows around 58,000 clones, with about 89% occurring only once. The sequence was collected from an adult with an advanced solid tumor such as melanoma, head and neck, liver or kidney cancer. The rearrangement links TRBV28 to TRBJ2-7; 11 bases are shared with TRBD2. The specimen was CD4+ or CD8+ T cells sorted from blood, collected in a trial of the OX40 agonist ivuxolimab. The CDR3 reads CASSLSTSGGPYEQYF. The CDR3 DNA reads TGTGCCAGCAGTTTATCTACTAGCGGGGGACCCTACGAGCAGTACTTC. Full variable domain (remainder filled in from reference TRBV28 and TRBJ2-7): DVKVTQSSRYLVKRTGEKVFLECVQDMDHENMFWYRQDPGLGLRLIYFSYDVKMKEKGDIPEGYSVSREKKERFSLILESASTNQTSMYLCASSLSTSGGPYEQYFGPGTRLTVT.